This is a list of T cell receptor beta chains from one sample in a study of T cells in Graves' hyperthyroidism and ophthalmopathy. One entry per CDR3 protein, called by TCRdb with MiXCR from the multiplex PCR reads. The sample yields hundreds of thousands of distinct CDR3 sequences, 15% to 17% seen once. Sequencing was carried out using blood. The receptors come from a woman in her late teens or twenties with Graves' hyperthyroidism. CDR3s include the opening cysteine and the closing phenylalanine or tryptophan. A D gene is named only where the DNA matches it firmly. Part of the rows lack a size; the others show once, few, many or a class for expanded clones.

v_gene: TRBV20-1; abundance: many; j_gene: TRBJ1-5; d_gene: TRBD1; CDR3aa: CSAEQGVWQPQHF; CDR3nt: TGCAGTGCGGAACAGGGGGTTTGGCAGCCCCAGCATTTT
v_gene: TRBV20-1; abundance: few; j_gene: TRBJ2-5; d_gene: TRBD1; CDR3aa: CSARVPGGGTYF; CDR3nt: TGCAGTGCTAGAGTCCCAGGGGGTGGTACTTACTTC
v_gene: TRBV6-2/TRBV6-3; abundance: .; j_gene: TRBJ1-1; d_gene: .; CDR3aa: CASSYGHRYQYTEAFF; CDR3nt: TGTGCCAGCAGTTACGGACACCGGTACCAATACACTGAAGCTTTCTTT
v_gene: TRBV4-3; abundance: .; j_gene: TRBJ2-7; d_gene: .; CDR3aa: CASSQEGPGNEQYF; CDR3nt: TGCGCCAGCAGCCAAGAAGGTCCAGGGAACGAGCAGTACTTC
v_gene: TRBV19; abundance: few; j_gene: TRBJ2-5; d_gene: TRBD1; CDR3aa: CASSDRVETQYF; CDR3nt: TGTGCCAGCTCGGACAGGGTCGAGACCCAGTACTTC
v_gene: TRBV28; abundance: many; j_gene: TRBJ2-1; d_gene: TRBD2; CDR3aa: CAIREGSSDEQFF; CDR3nt: TGTGCCATCCGGGAGGGGAGTTCCGATGAGCAGTTCTTC
v_gene: TRBV5-1; abundance: .; j_gene: TRBJ2-2; d_gene: .; CDR3aa: CASSLESSTGELFF; CDR3nt: TGCGCCAGCAGCTTGGAGAGTTCCACCGGGGAGCTGTTTTTT
v_gene: TRBV3-1; abundance: .; j_gene: TRBJ1-3; d_gene: .; CDR3aa: CASSLRLGYSGNTIYF; CDR3nt: TGTGCCAGCAGCCTACGGTTGGGGTACTCTGGAAACACCATATATTTT
v_gene: TRBV6-2/TRBV6-3; abundance: .; j_gene: TRBJ1-2; d_gene: .; CDR3aa: CASSYVPNYGYTF; CDR3nt: TGTGCCAGCAGTTATGTCCCAAACTATGGCTACACCTTC
v_gene: TRBV6-6; abundance: many; j_gene: TRBJ2-7; d_gene: .; CDR3aa: CASSYGGIYEQYF; CDR3nt: TGTGCCAGCAGTTATGGGGGCATCTACGAGCAGTACTTC
v_gene: TRBV9; abundance: many; j_gene: TRBJ2-7; d_gene: .; CDR3aa: CASSEDRRDEQYF; CDR3nt: TGTGCCAGCAGCGAAGACAGGCGGGACGAGCAGTACTTC
v_gene: TRBV20-1; abundance: many; j_gene: TRBJ1-3; d_gene: .; CDR3aa: CSARDSGGGNTIYF; CDR3nt: TGCAGTGCTAGAGATAGCGGGGGTGGAAACACCATATATTTT
v_gene: TRBV5-1; abundance: many; j_gene: TRBJ2-7; d_gene: .; CDR3aa: CASSSDGSSYEQYF; CDR3nt: TGCGCCAGCAGCTCCGACGGTAGCTCCTACGAGCAGTACTTC
v_gene: TRBV12-3/TRBV12-4; abundance: .; j_gene: TRBJ1-2; d_gene: .; CDR3aa: CASSLALGDTNYGYTF; CDR3nt: TGTGCCAGCAGTTTAGCACTCGGGGATACTAACTATGGCTACACCTTC
v_gene: TRBV20-1; abundance: many; j_gene: TRBJ1-1; d_gene: .; CDR3aa: CSARDWGQALNTEAFF; CDR3nt: TGCAGTGCTAGAGACTGGGGGCAGGCACTAAACACTGAAGCTTTCTTT
v_gene: TRBV9; abundance: few; j_gene: TRBJ1-1; d_gene: .; CDR3aa: CASSPNVEAFF; CDR3nt: TGTGCCAGCAGCCCCAATGTGGAAGCTTTCTTT
v_gene: TRBV28; abundance: many; j_gene: TRBJ1-1; d_gene: .; CDR3aa: CASSTWGYAFF; CDR3nt: TGTGCCAGCAGTACGTGGGGATATGCTTTCTTT
v_gene: TRBV5-6; abundance: .; j_gene: TRBJ1-2; d_gene: .; CDR3aa: CASSAYSQTSTGYTF; CDR3nt: TGTGCCAGCAGCGCCTACTCGCAGACATCGACTGGCTACACCTTC
v_gene: TRBV12-3/TRBV12-4; abundance: .; j_gene: TRBJ1-4; d_gene: TRBD1; CDR3aa: CASRVGQGKLFF; CDR3nt: TGTGCCAGCAGGGTCGGACAGGGAAAACTGTTTTTT
v_gene: TRBV24-1; abundance: .; j_gene: TRBJ2-1; d_gene: .; CDR3aa: CATRGGTLSSYNEQFF; CDR3nt: TGTGCCACCAGGGGCGGGACTTTAAGCTCCTACAATGAGCAGTTCTTC
v_gene: TRBV5-1; abundance: .; j_gene: TRBJ1-1; d_gene: .; CDR3aa: CASSLLRGEAFF; CDR3nt: TGCGCCAGCAGCTTGCTCCGGGGCGAAGCTTTCTTT
v_gene: TRBV20-1; abundance: many; j_gene: TRBJ2-3; d_gene: TRBD1; CDR3aa: CSASNRGTSTDTQYF; CDR3nt: TGCAGTGCTAGCAACAGGGGGACTAGCACAGATACGCAGTATTTT
v_gene: TRBV2; abundance: many; j_gene: TRBJ1-1; d_gene: .; CDR3aa: CASSVLRKSDTEAFF; CDR3nt: TGTGCCAGCAGTGTGTTAAGGAAATCGGACACTGAAGCTTTCTTT
v_gene: TRBV9; abundance: .; j_gene: TRBJ2-3; d_gene: .; CDR3aa: CASSVGPQGTDTQYF; CDR3nt: TGTGCCAGCAGCGTTGGGCCCCAGGGCACAGATACGCAGTATTTT
v_gene: TRBV27; abundance: .; j_gene: TRBJ1-3; d_gene: .; CDR3aa: CASSFGGSSGNTIYF; CDR3nt: TGTGCCAGCAGTTTCGGAGGGTCGTCTGGAAACACCATATATTTT
v_gene: TRBV7-2; abundance: .; j_gene: TRBJ1-2; d_gene: TRBD1; CDR3aa: CASSLWYRGLSYGYTF; CDR3nt: TGTGCCAGCAGCTTATGGTACAGGGGGCTGAGCTATGGCTACACCTTC
v_gene: TRBV19; abundance: .; j_gene: TRBJ1-2; d_gene: .; CDR3aa: CATGKGLAGYTF; CDR3nt: TGTGCCACCGGGAAAGGGCTGGCTGGCTACACCTTC
v_gene: TRBV24-1; abundance: few; j_gene: TRBJ2-5; d_gene: TRBD1; CDR3aa: CATDGQGDQETQYF; CDR3nt: TGTGCCACCGACGGACAGGGGGATCAAGAGACCCAGTACTTC
v_gene: TRBV18; abundance: .; j_gene: TRBJ2-1; d_gene: .; CDR3aa: CASPAAKTYNEQFF; CDR3nt: TGTGCCAGCCCCGCGGCGAAAACCTACAATGAGCAGTTCTTC
v_gene: TRBV7-9; abundance: .; j_gene: TRBJ1-4; d_gene: TRBD1; CDR3aa: CASSPTGTGDEKLFF; CDR3nt: TGTGCCAGCAGCCCAACCGGGACAGGGGATGAAAAACTGTTTTTT
v_gene: TRBV6-1; abundance: few; j_gene: TRBJ2-7; d_gene: .; CDR3aa: CASRAGNREQYF; CDR3nt: TGTGCCAGCAGGGCAGGGAATCGGGAGCAGTACTTC
v_gene: TRBV5-6; abundance: many; j_gene: TRBJ1-1; d_gene: TRBD1; CDR3aa: CASNIVDRVRTEAFF; CDR3nt: TGTGCCAGCAACATTGTGGACAGGGTCAGGACTGAAGCTTTCTTT
v_gene: TRBV7-9; abundance: .; j_gene: TRBJ1-2; d_gene: .; CDR3aa: CASGPTSGHKPNYGYTF; CDR3nt: TGTGCCAGCGGCCCGACCTCCGGACATAAACCCAACTATGGCTACACCTTC
v_gene: TRBV28; abundance: many; j_gene: TRBJ1-5; d_gene: .; CDR3aa: CASSLSDNQPQHF; CDR3nt: TGTGCCAGCAGTTTATCCGACAACCAGCCCCAGCATTTT
v_gene: TRBV28; abundance: once; j_gene: TRBJ1-1; d_gene: .; CDR3aa: CASSRLFEAFF; CDR3nt: TGTGCCAGCAGCCGACTCTTTGAAGCTTTCTTT
v_gene: TRBV14; abundance: many; j_gene: TRBJ2-3; d_gene: .; CDR3aa: CASSRLRGTDTQYF; CDR3nt: TGTGCCAGCAGCCGTCTTCGAGGCACAGATACGCAGTATTTT
v_gene: TRBV2; abundance: .; j_gene: TRBJ2-5; d_gene: .; CDR3aa: CASSANGWETQYF; CDR3nt: TGTGCCAGCAGTGCGAATGGGTGGGAGACCCAGTACTTC
v_gene: TRBV28; abundance: many; j_gene: TRBJ1-1; d_gene: .; CDR3aa: CASSRKSTEAFF; CDR3nt: TGTGCCAGCAGCAGGAAAAGCACTGAAGCTTTCTTT
v_gene: TRBV7-2; abundance: many; j_gene: TRBJ1-1; d_gene: .; CDR3aa: CASSPGTSKNTEAFF; CDR3nt: TGTGCCAGCAGCCCCGGGACATCGAAGAACACTGAAGCTTTCTTT
v_gene: TRBV7-8; abundance: many; j_gene: TRBJ1-1; d_gene: .; CDR3aa: CASSPELRQVAFF; CDR3nt: TGTGCCAGCAGCCCCGAGCTTAGGCAGGTGGCTTTCTTT
v_gene: TRBV18; abundance: many; j_gene: TRBJ1-1; d_gene: .; CDR3aa: CASSPPASRTEAFF; CDR3nt: TGTGCCAGCTCACCCCCGGCCTCAAGGACTGAAGCTTTCTTT
v_gene: TRBV9; abundance: .; j_gene: TRBJ2-1; d_gene: TRBD2; CDR3aa: CASSARGDPYNEQFF; CDR3nt: TGTGCCAGCAGCGCACGGGGGGACCCCTACAATGAGCAGTTCTTC
v_gene: TRBV7-2; abundance: many; j_gene: TRBJ2-2; d_gene: .; CDR3aa: CASSEAAGGAGELFF; CDR3nt: TGTGCCAGCAGCGAAGCGGCAGGGGGGGCCGGGGAGCTGTTTTTT
v_gene: TRBV7-7; abundance: few; j_gene: TRBJ2-3; d_gene: TRBD2; CDR3aa: CASSPSGRADTQYF; CDR3nt: TGTGCTAGCAGCCCTAGCGGGAGGGCAGATACGCAGTATTTT
v_gene: TRBV4-2; abundance: few; j_gene: TRBJ1-1; d_gene: .; CDR3aa: CASSQIRAYERVF; CDR3nt: TGTGCCAGCAGCCAGATCCGGGCATACGAGCGGGTCTTT
v_gene: TRBV15; abundance: .; j_gene: TRBJ1-5; d_gene: TRBD1; CDR3aa: CATRGGGGINQPQHF; CDR3nt: TGTGCCACCAGAGGGGGCGGGGGGATTAATCAGCCCCAGCATTTT
v_gene: TRBV27; abundance: few; j_gene: TRBJ2-7; d_gene: TRBD2; CDR3aa: CASSLRGTSGTYEQYF; CDR3nt: TGTGCCAGCAGTTTACGTGGGACTAGCGGGACCTACGAGCAGTACTTC
v_gene: TRBV4-1; abundance: .; j_gene: TRBJ2-1; d_gene: .; CDR3aa: CASSARTGFYNEQFF; CDR3nt: TGCGCCAGCAGCGCCCGAACAGGGTTCTACAATGAGCAGTTCTTC
v_gene: TRBV9; abundance: few; j_gene: TRBJ1-1; d_gene: .; CDR3aa: CASSVVKSAEAFF; CDR3nt: TGTGCCAGCAGCGTAGTTAAGTCTGCTGAAGCTTTCTTT
v_gene: TRBV6-6; abundance: many; j_gene: TRBJ1-2; d_gene: .; CDR3aa: CASSYFGGAEGYTF; CDR3nt: TGTGCCAGCAGTTACTTCGGTGGGGCCGAAGGCTACACCTTC
v_gene: TRBV3-1; abundance: .; j_gene: TRBJ2-6; d_gene: .; CDR3aa: CASSQMGLDSGANVLTF; CDR3nt: TGTGCCAGCAGCCAGATGGGACTTGACTCTGGGGCCAACGTCCTGACTTTC
v_gene: TRBV20-1; abundance: few; j_gene: TRBJ1-4; d_gene: .; CDR3aa: CSAGGGFEKLFF; CDR3nt: TGCAGTGCGGGGGGCGGATTTGAAAAACTGTTTTTT
v_gene: TRBV6-1; abundance: .; j_gene: TRBJ2-7; d_gene: TRBD2; CDR3aa: CASSVTSGGFNEQYF; CDR3nt: TGTGCCAGCAGTGTGACTAGCGGGGGATTCAACGAGCAGTACTTC
v_gene: TRBV19; abundance: few; j_gene: TRBJ1-2; d_gene: TRBD1; CDR3aa: CASSVPTGAVGYGYTF; CDR3nt: TGTGCCAGTAGTGTACCTACAGGGGCGGTCGGCTATGGCTACACCTTC